The clone carrying this T cell receptor (beta chain) was observed a few times. The antigen remains unidentified. This entry comes from a study of T cell repertoires in cytomegalovirus infection. Overall study: Both a matching HLA type and CMV infection were indicated by public TCR beta signatures.

CDR1 and CDR2 from the germline V gene are MGHDK and SYGVNS. The J segment lost 3 bases and the V segment lost 9 bases, leaving 4 bases of the junction unmatched. This CDR3 is built from 12 residues. MiXCR, run by TCRdb on the reads, gives a single entry per CDR3 protein. The sample shows roughly 920,000 distinct CDR3 sequences, roughly 30% of them seen only once. V gene TRBV25-1 combines with J gene TRBJ1-1; 7 nucleotides agree with TRBD1. The sequenced sample was cultured CD8+ T cells from PBMCs, obtained from culture after CMV antigen stimulation. This clonotype was obtained from a human donor in good health (CMV status not recorded). Some clones in this sample may be carry-over from other donors' samples. The CDR3 region has the DNA TGTGCCAGTGGGGGACAGTACACTGAAGCTTTCTTT. Protein product: CASGGQYTEAFF.